The source of this TCR beta chain is a study of blood T cells in healthy people across ages. This clonotype was found a few times. Combining a sample-barcoded 5' primer with a J-beta primer mix, a second PCR ran for roughly 7 to 11 cycles. Each CDR3 protein gets one entry after TCRdb re-called the 5' RACE reads with MiXCR. In the table there are about 730,000 distinct CDR3 sequences, 40% to 45% of which are singletons. CDR1 is DFQATT and CDR2 is SNEGSKA in the germline V gene (reference sequence). This CDR3 is 13 amino acids long. Deletions cut 0 bases from V and 0 bases from J, with 5 bases between. The sample was blood. The V gene is TRBV20-1, the J gene TRBJ2-5; D ambiguous. This receptor was taken from a woman aged 60 to 75 in good health. The CDR3 loop is CSARDLYQETQYF. The CDR3 nucleotides read TGCAGTGCTAGAGATCTCTACCAAGAGACCCAGTACTTC.